This T cell receptor beta chain was found in a study of PD-1 blockade in classical Hodgkin lymphoma. About the research overall: Nivolumab dosing for patients was 3 mg/kg, administered intravenously every 2 weeks. General study points: Exclusion covered patients beginning nivolumab under 1 year post-ASCT. By C4D1, diversity of CD4+ TCRs had risen significantly, whereas that of CD8+ TCRs had not.

Trimming pared 5 bases from V and 8 bases from J, leaving 17 bases between. The CDR3 has 15 amino acids. CDR1 SGHRS and CDR2 YFSETQ come from the germline V gene. Patients all relapsed after autologous stem cell transplantation, and there was variation in brentuximab vedotin exposure. Under best response, outcomes were complete response, partial response or progressive disease. This clone has only one observation. The target antigen is unknown. Sequencing was performed with immunoSEQ multiplex PCR; in TCRdb, only in-frame clones are kept and a portion is missing. This sample has about 98,000 clones, with around nine tenths found just once.

The J gene is TRBJ1-6, the V gene TRBV5-1, with D maybe TRBD1 (6 bases). The sequencing here drew on peripheral blood mononuclear cells (PBMCs), taken at baseline. This TCR derives from a human donor with classical Hodgkin lymphoma. In nucleotides, the CDR3 is TGCGCCAGCAGACCCTCAGGGGCCGATTATTCACCCCTCCACTTT. Its translation: CASRPSGADYSPLHF.